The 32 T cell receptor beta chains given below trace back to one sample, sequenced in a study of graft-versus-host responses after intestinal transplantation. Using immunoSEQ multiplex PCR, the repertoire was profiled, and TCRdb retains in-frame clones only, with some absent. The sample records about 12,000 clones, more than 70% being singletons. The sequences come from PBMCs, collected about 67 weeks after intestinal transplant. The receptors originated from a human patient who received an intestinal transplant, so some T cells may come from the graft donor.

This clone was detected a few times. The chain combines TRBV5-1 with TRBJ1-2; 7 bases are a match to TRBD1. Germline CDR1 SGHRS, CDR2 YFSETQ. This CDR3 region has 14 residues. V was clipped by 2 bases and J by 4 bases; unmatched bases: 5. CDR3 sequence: CASSLGGTVYGYTF. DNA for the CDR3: TGCGCCAGCAGCTTAGGGGGGACAGTCTATGGCTACACCTTC.

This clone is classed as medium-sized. In DNA, the CDR3 is TGTGCCAGCGAAACTAGCGGGGTATCTGGGGCCAACGTCCTGACTTTC. As protein: CASETSGVSGANVLTF. The chain combines TRBV5-8 with TRBJ2-6; TRBD2 agrees at 10 bases. Germline V CDR1 and CDR2: SGHTS, YDEGEE. CDR3 size: 16 residues. V lost 7 bases and J lost 1; bases outside the gene matches: 5.

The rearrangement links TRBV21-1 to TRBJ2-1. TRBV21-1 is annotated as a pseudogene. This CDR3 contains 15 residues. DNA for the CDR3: TGTGCCAGCAGCAAATTAGGGTCGTACGACAATGAGCAGTTCTTC. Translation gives CASSKLGSYDNEQFF.

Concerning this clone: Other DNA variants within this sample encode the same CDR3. The CDR3 DNA sequence: TGTGCCAGCAGCCCAAGGACAGGGGGACCTGGAAACACCATATATTTT. The encoded protein is CASSPRTGGPGNTIYF. The V call is TRBV5-6, the J call TRBJ1-3, with TRBD1 identical over 10 bases. The CDR3 totals 16 residues. The V gene's germline CDR1 is SGHDT and CDR2 YYEEEE. Trimming cost V 4 bases and J 2 bases; bases outside gene matches: 6.

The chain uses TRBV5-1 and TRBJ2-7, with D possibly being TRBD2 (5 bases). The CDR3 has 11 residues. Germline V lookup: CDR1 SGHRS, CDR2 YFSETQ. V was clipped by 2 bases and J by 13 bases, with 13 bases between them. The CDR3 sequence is CASSFTTNSYF. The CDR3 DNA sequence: TGCGCCAGCAGCTTTACGACTAATAGCTACTTC.

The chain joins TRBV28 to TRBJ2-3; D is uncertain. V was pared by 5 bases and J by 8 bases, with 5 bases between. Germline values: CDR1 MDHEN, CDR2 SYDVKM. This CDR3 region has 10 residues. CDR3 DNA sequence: TGTGCCAGCAGTCGCCTTACGCAGTATTTT. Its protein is CASSRLTQYF.

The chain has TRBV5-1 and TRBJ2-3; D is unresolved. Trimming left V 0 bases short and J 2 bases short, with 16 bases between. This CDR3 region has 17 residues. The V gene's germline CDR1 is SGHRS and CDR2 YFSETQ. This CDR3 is CASSLDPIGSITDTQYF. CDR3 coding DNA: TGCGCCAGCAGCTTGGACCCCATCGGATCCATCACAGATACGCAGTATTTT.

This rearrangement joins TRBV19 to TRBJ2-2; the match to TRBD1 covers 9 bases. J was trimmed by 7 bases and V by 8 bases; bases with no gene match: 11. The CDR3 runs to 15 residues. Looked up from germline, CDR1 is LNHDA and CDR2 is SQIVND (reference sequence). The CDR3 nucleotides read TGTGCCAGTTGTGGGGGACAGGGCATGAGCGGGGAGCTGTTTTTT. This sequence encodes CASCGGQGMSGELFF.

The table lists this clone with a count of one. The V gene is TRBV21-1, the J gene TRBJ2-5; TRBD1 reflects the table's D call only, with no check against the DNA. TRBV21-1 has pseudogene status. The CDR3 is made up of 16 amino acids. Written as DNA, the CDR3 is TGTGCCAGCAGCAAAGGGCAAGGGACAGGTAAAGAGACCCAGTACTTC. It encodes CASSKGQGTGKETQYF.

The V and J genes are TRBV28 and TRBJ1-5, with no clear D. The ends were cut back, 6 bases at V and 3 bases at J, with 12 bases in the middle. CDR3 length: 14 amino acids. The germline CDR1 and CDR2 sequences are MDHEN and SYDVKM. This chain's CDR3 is CASSLRVYNQPQHF. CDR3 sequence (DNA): TGTGCCAGCAGCTTAAGGGTTTACAATCAGCCCCAGCATTTT.

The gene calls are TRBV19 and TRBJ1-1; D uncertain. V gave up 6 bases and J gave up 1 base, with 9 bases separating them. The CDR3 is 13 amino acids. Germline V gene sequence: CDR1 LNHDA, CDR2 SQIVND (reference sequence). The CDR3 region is CASSYRSNTEAFF. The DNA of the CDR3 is TGTGCCAGTAGCTACAGATCGAACACTGAAGCTTTCTTT.

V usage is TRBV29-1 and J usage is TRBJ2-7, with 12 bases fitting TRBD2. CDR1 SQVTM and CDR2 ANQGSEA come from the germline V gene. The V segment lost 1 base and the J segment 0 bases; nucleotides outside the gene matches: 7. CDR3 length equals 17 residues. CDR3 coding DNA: TGCAGCGTTGAAGCGACTAGCGGGAGCGGGGGCTCCTACGAGCAGTACTTC. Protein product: CSVEATSGSGGSYEQYF.

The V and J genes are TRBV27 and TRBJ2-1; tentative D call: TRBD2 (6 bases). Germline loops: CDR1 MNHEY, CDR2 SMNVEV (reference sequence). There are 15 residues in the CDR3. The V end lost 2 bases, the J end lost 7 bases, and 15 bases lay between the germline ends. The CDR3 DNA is TGTGCCAGCAGTTTAGCGGGAAGGAGGATGAATGAGCAGTTCTTC. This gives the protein CASSLAGRRMNEQFF.

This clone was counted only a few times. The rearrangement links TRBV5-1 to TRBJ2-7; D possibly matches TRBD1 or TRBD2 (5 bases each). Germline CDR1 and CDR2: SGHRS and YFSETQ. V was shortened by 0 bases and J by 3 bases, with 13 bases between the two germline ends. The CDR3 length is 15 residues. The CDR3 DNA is TGCGCCAGCAGCTTGGATGGGACGGTACGCTACGAGCAGTACTTC. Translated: CASSLDGTVRYEQYF.

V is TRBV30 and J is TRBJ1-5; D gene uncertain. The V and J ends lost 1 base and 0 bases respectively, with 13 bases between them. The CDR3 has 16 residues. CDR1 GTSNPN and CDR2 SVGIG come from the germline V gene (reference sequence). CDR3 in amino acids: CAWSGGEKHSNQPQHF. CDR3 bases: TGTGCCTGGAGTGGGGGAGAAAAACATAGCAATCAGCCCCAGCATTTT.

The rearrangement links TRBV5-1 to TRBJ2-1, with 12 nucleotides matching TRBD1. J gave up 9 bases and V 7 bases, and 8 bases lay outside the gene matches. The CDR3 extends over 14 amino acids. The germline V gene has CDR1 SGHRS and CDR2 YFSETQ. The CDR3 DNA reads TGCGCCAGCTCGCGGGACAGGGGGCCTGGTGAGCAGTTCTTC. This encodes CASSRDRGPGEQFF.

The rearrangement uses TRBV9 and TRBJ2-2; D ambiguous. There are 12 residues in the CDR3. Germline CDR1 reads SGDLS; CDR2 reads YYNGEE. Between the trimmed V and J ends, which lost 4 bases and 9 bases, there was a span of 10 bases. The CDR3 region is CASSTRSRELFF. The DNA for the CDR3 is TGTGCCAGCAGCACCCGGTCGAGGGAGCTGTTTTTT.

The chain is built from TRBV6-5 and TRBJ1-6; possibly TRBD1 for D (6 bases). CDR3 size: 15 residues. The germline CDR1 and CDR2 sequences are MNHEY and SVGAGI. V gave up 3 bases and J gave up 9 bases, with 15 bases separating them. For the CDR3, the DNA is TGTGCCAGCAGTTATGCCGGGGGGGCCGCTTCACCCCTCCACTTT. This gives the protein CASSYAGGAASPLHF.

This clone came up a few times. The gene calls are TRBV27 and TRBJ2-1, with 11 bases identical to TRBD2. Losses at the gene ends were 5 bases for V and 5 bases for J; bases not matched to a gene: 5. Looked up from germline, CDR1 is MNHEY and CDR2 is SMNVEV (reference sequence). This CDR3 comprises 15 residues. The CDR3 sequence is CASSPLAGGHNEQFF. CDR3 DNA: TGTGCCAGCAGTCCCCTAGCGGGAGGTCACAATGAGCAGTTCTTC.

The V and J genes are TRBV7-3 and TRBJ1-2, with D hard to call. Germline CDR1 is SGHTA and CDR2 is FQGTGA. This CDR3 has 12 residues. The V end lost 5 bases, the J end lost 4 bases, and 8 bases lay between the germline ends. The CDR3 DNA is TGTGCCAGCAGCCGGGGAGGCTATGGCTACACCTTC. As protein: CASSRGGYGYTF.

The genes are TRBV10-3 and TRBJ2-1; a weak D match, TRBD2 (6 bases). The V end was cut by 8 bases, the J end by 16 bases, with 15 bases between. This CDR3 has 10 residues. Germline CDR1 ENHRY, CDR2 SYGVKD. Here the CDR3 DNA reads TGTGCCATCGGAGACGGAGGGAAATTCTTC. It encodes CAIGDGGKFF.

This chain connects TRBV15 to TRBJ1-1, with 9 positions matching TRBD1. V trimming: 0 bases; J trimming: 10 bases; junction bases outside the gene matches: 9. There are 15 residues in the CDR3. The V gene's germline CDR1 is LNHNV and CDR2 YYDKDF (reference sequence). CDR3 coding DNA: TGTGCCACCAGCAGAGATCTTGGGACAGGGTTCGGAGCTTTCTTT. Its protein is CATSRDLGTGFGAFF. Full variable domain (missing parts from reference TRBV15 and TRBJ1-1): DAMVIQNPRYQVTQFGKPVTLSCSQTLNHNVMYWYQQKSSQAPKLLFHYYDKDFNNEADTPDNFQSRRPNTSFCFLDIRSPGLGDTAMYLCATSRDLGTGFGAFFGQGTRLTVV.

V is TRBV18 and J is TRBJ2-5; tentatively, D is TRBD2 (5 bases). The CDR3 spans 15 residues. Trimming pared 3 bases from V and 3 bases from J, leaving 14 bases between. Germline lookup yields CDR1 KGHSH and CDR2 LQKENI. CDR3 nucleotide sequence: TGTGCCAGCTCACCGGACTTAGCCCTGGAAGAGACCCAGTACTTC. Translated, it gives CASSPDLALEETQYF.

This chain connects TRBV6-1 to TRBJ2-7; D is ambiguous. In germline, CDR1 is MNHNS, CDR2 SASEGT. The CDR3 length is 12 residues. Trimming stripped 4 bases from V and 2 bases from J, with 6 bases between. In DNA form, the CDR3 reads TGTGCCAGCAGTGCGGAACCCTACGAGCAGTACTTC. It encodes CASSAEPYEQYF.

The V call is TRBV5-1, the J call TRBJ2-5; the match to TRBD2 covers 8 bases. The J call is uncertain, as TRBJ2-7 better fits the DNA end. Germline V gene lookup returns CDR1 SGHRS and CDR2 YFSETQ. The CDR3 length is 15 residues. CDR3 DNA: TGCGCCAGCAGCGCGAAGCGGGGGAGCTCCTACGAGCAGTACTTC. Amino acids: CASSAKRGSSYEQYF.

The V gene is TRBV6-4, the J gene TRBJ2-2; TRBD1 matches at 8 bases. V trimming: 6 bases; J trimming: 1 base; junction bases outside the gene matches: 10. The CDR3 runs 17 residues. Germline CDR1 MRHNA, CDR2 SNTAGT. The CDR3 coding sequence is TGTGCCAGCAGCCCCGACGCCGGGACAGGGAACACCGGGGAGCTGTTTTTT. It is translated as CASSPDAGTGNTGELFF.

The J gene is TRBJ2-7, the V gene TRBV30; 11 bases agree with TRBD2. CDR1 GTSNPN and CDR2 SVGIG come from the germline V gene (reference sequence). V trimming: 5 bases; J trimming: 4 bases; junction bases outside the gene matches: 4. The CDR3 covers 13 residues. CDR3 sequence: CAWRLAGSYEQYF. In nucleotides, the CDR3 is TGTGCCTGGCGACTAGCGGGATCTTACGAGCAGTACTTC.

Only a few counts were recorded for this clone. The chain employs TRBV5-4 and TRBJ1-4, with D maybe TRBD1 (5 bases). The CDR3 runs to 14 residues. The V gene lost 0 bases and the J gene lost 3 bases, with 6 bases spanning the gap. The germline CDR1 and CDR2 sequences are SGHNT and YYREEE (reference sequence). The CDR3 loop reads CASSLGGSNEKLFF. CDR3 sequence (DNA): TGTGCCAGCAGCTTGGGGGGGTCTAATGAAAAACTGTTTTTT.

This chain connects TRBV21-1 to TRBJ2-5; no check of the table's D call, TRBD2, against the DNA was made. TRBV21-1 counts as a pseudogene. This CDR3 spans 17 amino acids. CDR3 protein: CASTSGGTGGKQETQYF. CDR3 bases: TGTGCCAGCACCTCGGGGGGGACGGGAGGGAAGCAAGAGACCCAGTACTTC.

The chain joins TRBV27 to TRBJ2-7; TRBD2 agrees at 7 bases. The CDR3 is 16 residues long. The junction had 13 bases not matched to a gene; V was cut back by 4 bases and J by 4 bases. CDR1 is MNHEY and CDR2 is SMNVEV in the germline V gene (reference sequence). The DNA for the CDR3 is TGTGCCAGCAGTTCGGAGACTAGCCGAAGGAAGTACGAGCAGTACTTC. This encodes CASSSETSRRKYEQYF.

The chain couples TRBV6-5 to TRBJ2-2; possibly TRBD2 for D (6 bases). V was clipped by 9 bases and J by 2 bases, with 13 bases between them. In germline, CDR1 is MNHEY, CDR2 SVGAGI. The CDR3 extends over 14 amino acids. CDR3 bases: TGTGCCAGTAGACCCGGGGGTAACACCGGGGAGCTGTTTTTT. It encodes CASRPGGNTGELFF.

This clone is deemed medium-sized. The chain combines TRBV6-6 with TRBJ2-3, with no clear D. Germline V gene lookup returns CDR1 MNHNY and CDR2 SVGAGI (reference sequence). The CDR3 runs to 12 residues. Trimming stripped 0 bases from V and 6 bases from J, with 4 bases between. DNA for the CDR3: TGTGCCAGCAGTTACTCCCAGGATACGCAGTATTTT. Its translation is CASSYSQDTQYF.